The rows below give T cell receptor beta chains drawn from one sample of a study of shared clonotypes between healthy human individuals. The method was immunoSEQ multiplex PCR; TCRdb's version includes in-frame clones alone and lacks a portion of them. The table records 950,000 to 1,300,000 clones, approximately 76% of them present only once. Material for sequencing was memory CD4+ T cells sorted from blood. The receptors were sampled from a man aged 18 to 35 in good health. Both conserved end residues are part of each CDR3. The D gene is left open where the match is weak. Only part of the rows carry a size: once, few, many, or a class if the clone is expanded.

cdr3_nt: TGTGCCAGCAGTGTCGATCAGGGAAACACCATATATTTT; cdr3_aa: CASSVDQGNTIYF; j_call: TRBJ1-3; d_call: NA; clone_size: NA; v_call: TRBV6-1
cdr3_nt: TGTGCTAGTGGTTTCCGAATGGGTGAAGCTTTCTTT; cdr3_aa: CASGFRMGEAFF; j_call: TRBJ1-1; d_call: NA; clone_size: NA; v_call: TRBV12-5
cdr3_nt: TGTGCCAGCAGTCCCACAGGGGGTTATCAGCCCCAGCATTTT; cdr3_aa: CASSPTGGYQPQHF; j_call: TRBJ1-5; d_call: TRBD1; clone_size: NA; v_call: TRBV28
cdr3_nt: TGTGCCAGCAGCTCACTAGGGGGGGAGACCCAGTACTTC; cdr3_aa: CASSSLGGETQYF; j_call: TRBJ2-5; d_call: NA; clone_size: NA; v_call: TRBV7-3
cdr3_nt: TGTGCCAGCAGCTCAAGAGGCACCGGGGAGCTGTTTTTT; cdr3_aa: CASSSRGTGELFF; j_call: TRBJ2-2; d_call: NA; clone_size: NA; v_call: TRBV5-6
cdr3_nt: TGCGCCAGCAGGGACGGAGAATTTGGGGAGCTGTTTTTT; cdr3_aa: CASRDGEFGELFF; j_call: TRBJ2-2; d_call: NA; clone_size: NA; v_call: TRBV10-2
cdr3_nt: TGTGCCAGCAGCTTAGTGATGGCAGCTGGTGAAGCTTTCTTT; cdr3_aa: CASSLVMAAGEAFF; j_call: TRBJ1-1; d_call: NA; clone_size: few; v_call: TRBV7-2
cdr3_nt: TGTGCCAGCAGTTTAGTCGCGGGAAACACCATATATTTT; cdr3_aa: CASSLVAGNTIYF; j_call: TRBJ1-3; d_call: NA; clone_size: NA; v_call: TRBV28
cdr3_nt: TGTGCCAGTAGTCCGGGACACCTTTTCGAGCAGTACTTC; cdr3_aa: CASSPGHLFEQYF; j_call: TRBJ2-7; d_call: NA; clone_size: few; v_call: TRBV19
cdr3_nt: TGTGCCAGCTCCCCGGGACACGAACAGCCCCAGCATTTT; cdr3_aa: CASSPGHEQPQHF; j_call: TRBJ1-5; d_call: NA; clone_size: once; v_call: TRBV18
cdr3_nt: TGTGCCAGTAGTATAGGACAGGGGTTTAAGAATCAGCCCCAGCATTTT; cdr3_aa: CASSIGQGFKNQPQHF; j_call: TRBJ1-5; d_call: TRBD1; clone_size: NA; v_call: TRBV19
cdr3_nt: TGTGCCAGTAGTAAACGGGAGCAGAATTCACCCCTCCACTTT; cdr3_aa: CASSKREQNSPLHF; j_call: TRBJ1-6; d_call: NA; clone_size: NA; v_call: TRBV19
cdr3_nt: TGTGCCAGCAGCTTAGATGGCCAAGGCGGCTACACAGATACGCAGTATTTT; cdr3_aa: CASSLDGQGGYTDTQYF; j_call: TRBJ2-3; d_call: NA; clone_size: NA; v_call: TRBV11-3
cdr3_nt: TGCAGCGTTGATGTTTCTCCGTTGGGCTACACCTTC; cdr3_aa: CSVDVSPLGYTF; j_call: TRBJ1-2; d_call: NA; clone_size: few; v_call: TRBV29-1
cdr3_nt: TGTGCCAGTAGCTGGACAGCGAAGAATGAAAAACTGTTTTTT; cdr3_aa: CASSWTAKNEKLFF; j_call: TRBJ1-4; d_call: NA; clone_size: NA; v_call: TRBV19
cdr3_nt: TGTGCCTGGAGTCTGGGTACAGGGAACCAGCCCCAGCATTTT; cdr3_aa: CAWSLGTGNQPQHF; j_call: TRBJ1-5; d_call: NA; clone_size: NA; v_call: TRBV30
cdr3_nt: TGTGCCAGCAGCGGTGGAGCGGGACATCTCCTCTACGAGCAGTACTTC; cdr3_aa: CASSGGAGHLLYEQYF; j_call: TRBJ2-7; d_call: NA; clone_size: NA; v_call: TRBV7-9
cdr3_nt: TGTGCCAGCAGCTTGGTTGTAAGGGTCCGGAGCTCCTACAATGAGCAGTTCTTC; cdr3_aa: CASSLVVRVRSSYNEQFF; j_call: TRBJ2-1; d_call: NA; clone_size: NA; v_call: TRBV5-8
cdr3_nt: TGTGCCAGCAGTGCAGACAGGGTCTATGGCTACACCTTC; cdr3_aa: CASSADRVYGYTF; j_call: TRBJ1-2; d_call: TRBD1; clone_size: NA; v_call: TRBV28
cdr3_nt: TGTGCCAGTAGTATAGATTTTACTGTGGGGGACCGAGCTTTCTTT; cdr3_aa: CASSIDFTVGDRAFF; j_call: TRBJ1-1; d_call: NA; clone_size: NA; v_call: TRBV19
cdr3_nt: TGTGCCAGCAGCTTAGGCGGGACCGTTAGCACAGATACGCAGTATTTT; cdr3_aa: CASSLGGTVSTDTQYF; j_call: TRBJ2-3; d_call: NA; clone_size: NA; v_call: TRBV7-2